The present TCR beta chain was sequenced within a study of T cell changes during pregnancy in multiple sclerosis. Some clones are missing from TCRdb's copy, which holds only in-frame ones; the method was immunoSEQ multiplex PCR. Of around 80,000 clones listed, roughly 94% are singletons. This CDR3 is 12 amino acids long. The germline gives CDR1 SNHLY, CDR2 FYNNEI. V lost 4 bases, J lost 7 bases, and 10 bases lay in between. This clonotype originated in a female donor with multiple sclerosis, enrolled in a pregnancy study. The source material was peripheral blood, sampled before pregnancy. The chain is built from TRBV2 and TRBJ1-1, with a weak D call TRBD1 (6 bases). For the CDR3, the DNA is TGTGCCAGCAGTGTTATCAGGGGTGAAGCTTTCTTT. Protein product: CASSVIRGEAFF.